The 3 T cell receptor beta chains below were found in one sample sequenced in a study of T cell responses to AZD1222 COVID-19 vaccine. Repertoires were generated with immunoSEQ multiplex PCR, while TCRdb's copy carries only in-frame clones and drops some. The sample has approximately 74,000 clones; about 82% are singletons. The specimen comprised peripheral blood, sampled on day 0 of AZD1222 vaccination. The receptors were gathered from an adult in good health.

The chain employs TRBV6-6 and TRBJ1-5; no firm D call. The CDR3 extends over 13 amino acids. Germline CDR1 reads MNHNY; CDR2 reads SVGAGI (reference sequence). Trimming shortened V by 7 bases and J by 2 bases, and 9 bases separated the two germline ends. CDR3 region: CASILWGNQPQHF. CDR3 coding DNA: TGTGCCAGCATCCTTTGGGGCAATCAGCCCCAGCATTTT.

CDR3 residues: CSASAGQNTEAFF. In DNA form, the CDR3 reads TGCAGTGCTAGTGCGGGACAGAACACTGAAGCTTTCTTT. The rearrangement uses TRBV20-1 and TRBJ1-1, with D maybe TRBD1 (6 bases). The germline CDR1 and CDR2 sequences are DFQATT and SNEGSKA (reference sequence). CDR3 length: 13 residues. V lost 3 bases, J lost 1 base, and 9 bases lay in between.

The chain uses TRBV3-1 (or the pseudogene TRBV3-2) and TRBJ1-6, with D unclear. CDR3 length: 14 amino acids. The germline CDR1 and CDR2 sequences are LGHDT and YNNKEL (reference sequence). Trimming pared 2 bases from V and 10 bases from J, leaving 12 bases between. CDR3 loop: CASSQQSAGSPLHF. Here the CDR3 DNA reads TGTGCCAGCAGCCAACAATCCGCAGGATCACCCCTCCACTTT.